This is a list of T cell receptor beta chains from one sample in a study of T cells after yellow fever vaccination. TCRdb passed the 5' RACE reads through MiXCR, listing each CDR3 protein once. The repertoire holds about 260,000 distinct CDR3 sequences, with roughly 4.8% as singletons. The sequenced sample was CD4+ T cells sorted from PBMCs, obtained on the day of the yellow fever booster vaccination. All receptors come from a man aged 18-30 years who received the YFV17D yellow fever vaccine. Both conserved end residues are part of each CDR3. A D gene is named only where the DNA matches it firmly. Some rows have no size entry. The others give once, few or many, or a class for an expanded clone.

>TRBV5-1|many|TRBD2|TRBJ2-1
TGCGCCAGCAGCTTGGATCCTAGCGGGGGTAATGAGCAGTTCTTC
CASSLDPSGGNEQFF
>TRBV5-1|few|.|TRBJ2-2
TGCGCCAGCGGCGGACAGGGAGGGACCGGGGAGCTGTTTTTT
CASGGQGGTGELFF
>TRBV6-1|.|.|TRBJ1-5
TGTGCCAGCAAGGAGACCCACGGGAATCAGCCCCAGCATTTT
CASKETHGNQPQHF
>TRBV5-4|.|.|TRBJ2-7
TGTGCCAGCAGCCACTACCGTCGTCCCTACGAGCAGTACTTC
CASSHYRRPYEQYF
>TRBV12-3/TRBV12-4|.|TRBD2|TRBJ2-1
TGTGCCAGCAGCCCCGGACTAGCGGGGGGGCGTGAGCAGTTCTTC
CASSPGLAGGREQFF
>TRBV18|.|TRBD1|TRBJ2-7
TGTGCCAGCTCACCCAGACAGGGGACTGCTTCCGAGCAGTACTTC
CASSPRQGTASEQYF
>TRBV7-9|few|.|TRBJ1-1
TGTGCCAGCAGCTTAGAGCATAGGGCGGGTGAAGCTTTCTTT
CASSLEHRAGEAFF
>TRBV30|.|TRBD2|TRBJ2-1
TGTGCCTGGCGGCCGCGGGGGGCTTCTCTGTGGAATGAGCAGTTCTTC
CAWRPRGASLWNEQFF
>TRBV27|.|TRBD1|TRBJ2-7
TGTGCCAGCAGCATAACAGGGGAGGAGCAGTACTTC
CASSITGEEQYF
>TRBV11-3|.|TRBD2|TRBJ2-1
TGTGCCAGCAGCTCCTGGGGGGGGTTCGGAGAGCAGTTCTTC
CASSSWGGFGEQFF
>TRBV7-2|.|TRBD1|TRBJ1-1
TGTGCCAGCAGCTACCAGACAACAGGGGTAACTGAAGCTTTCTTT
CASSYQTTGVTEAFF
>TRBV10-3|few|.|TRBJ2-6
TGTGCCATCAGCCAGGCGTCGCTGCACTCTGGGGCCAACGTCCTGACTTTC
CAISQASLHSGANVLTF
>TRBV9|few|TRBD2|TRBJ2-1
TGTGCCAGCAGCGTGGGACTAGCGGGGGGCTGGGAGCAGTTCTTC
CASSVGLAGGWEQFF
>TRBV30|few|.|TRBJ1-2
TGTGCCTGGAGTGTCCGGACCTATGGCTACACCTTC
CAWSVRTYGYTF
>TRBV29-1|.|TRBD2|TRBJ2-5
TGCAGCGTTGACCCCACCGGGACTAGCGTGGGAGAGACCCAGTACTTC
CSVDPTGTSVGETQYF
>TRBV5-1|few|TRBD1|TRBJ1-4
TGCGCCAGCAGCCTACAAGGAACAGGGGGTAATGAAAAACTGTTTTTT
CASSLQGTGGNEKLFF
>TRBV5-1|many|TRBD2|TRBJ2-1
TGCGCCAGCAGCTCGACTAGCGGGGGGCCAAGGCGCCCTTACAATGAGCAGTTCTTC
CASSSTSGGPRRPYNEQFF
>TRBV10-2|many|.|TRBJ1-2
TGCGCCAGCAGTGAGTCAGCGAAAAACTATGGCTACACCTTC
CASSESAKNYGYTF
>TRBV7-3|many|TRBD1|TRBJ1-6
TGTGCCAGCAGCGGGGACAGAGATTCACCCCTCCACTTT
CASSGDRDSPLHF
>TRBV5-1|many|.|TRBJ2-5
TGCGCCAGCAGCACCCGGACTAACGGAGAGACCCAGTACTTC
CASSTRTNGETQYF
>TRBV19|few|.|TRBJ2-3
TGTGCCAGTAGTACCTTACTACTAGGGGTGGCAGATACGCAGTATTTT
CASSTLLLGVADTQYF
>TRBV11-2|.|.|TRBJ2-3
TGTGCCAGCAGGGCCGACGGGGGGCTGGGAGATACGCAGTATTTT
CASRADGGLGDTQYF
>TRBV29-1|.|TRBD2|TRBJ2-5
TGCAGCGTAAGAGGACTAGCGGGGGGAAAGACCCAGTACTTC
CSVRGLAGGKTQYF
>TRBV12-3/TRBV12-4|few|.|TRBJ2-7
TGTGCCAGCAGCCGACACTACGAGCAGTACTTC
CASSRHYEQYF
>TRBV4-1|many|.|TRBJ2-5
TGCGCCAGCGGTTTAGAACGGGGGACGGAGACCCAGTACTTC
CASGLERGTETQYF
>TRBV4-3|.|.|TRBJ1-4
TGCGCCAGCAGCCACCCTTTGGGGAGCAATAATGAAAAACTGTTTTTT
CASSHPLGSNNEKLFF
>TRBV5-1|many|.|TRBJ2-7
TGCGCCAGCAGCTCTTCGGACGACTACGAGCAGTACTTC
CASSSSDDYEQYF
>TRBV12-3/TRBV12-4|many|.|TRBJ2-7
TGTGCCAGCAGTCAGGGGCGGACCTACGAGCAGTACTTC
CASSQGRTYEQYF
>TRBV5-4|.|.|TRBJ2-1
TGTGCCAGCAGCCAGAAACAGGACACCGGTGAGCAGTTCTTC
CASSQKQDTGEQFF
>TRBV5-1|many|.|TRBJ1-3
TGCGCCAGCAGCTTGGACGGATCTGGAAACACCATATATTTT
CASSLDGSGNTIYF
>TRBV20-1|.|TRBD2|TRBJ2-5
TGCAGTGGGCTAGCGGGGGCCCTCCAAGAGACCCAGTACTTC
CSGLAGALQETQYF
>TRBV6-5|many|.|TRBJ1-1
TGTGCCAGCAGTTACTCCCAGGGGACTGAAGCTTTCTTT
CASSYSQGTEAFF
>TRBV4-3|many|TRBD2|TRBJ2-1
TGCGCCAGCAGCCAAGATGGGACTAGATACAATGAGCAGTTCTTC
CASSQDGTRYNEQFF
>TRBV12-5|.|TRBD2|TRBJ2-3
TGTGCTAGTAGTAGCGGGGGGGGTTCAGATACGCAGTATTTT
CASSSGGGSDTQYF
>TRBV19|few|.|TRBJ1-2
TGTGCCAGTACCGATGGAGGGAGAGGCCCCCGAGGGGATTATGGCTACACCTTC
CASTDGGRGPRGDYGYTF
>TRBV7-6|.|.|TRBJ1-3
TGTGCCAGCAGCCTAGGGCAGGGCGCATCTGGAAACACCTTATATTTT
CASSLGQGASGNTLYF
>TRBV7-2|few|.|TRBJ2-5
TGTGCCAGCAGCTTAATGGGGGGCTTAAAGACCCAGTACTTC
CASSLMGGLKTQYF
>TRBV11-2|.|.|TRBJ2-5
TGTGCCAGCAGCCCCTCGGAAGACCAGTACTTC
CASSPSEDQYF
>TRBV20-1|many|.|TRBJ1-5
TGCAGTGCCCTCGAGGTTTTAGACGGGACCCTGATGCCCCAGCATTTT
CSALEVLDGTLMPQHF
>TRBV11-2|once|TRBD1|TRBJ2-6
TGTGCCAGCAGCTCACCCAGGGGGCACTCTGGGGCCAACGTCCTGACTTTC
CASSSPRGHSGANVLTF
>TRBV4-3|few|.|TRBJ2-7
TGCGCCAGCAGCCAAGATAGTACAGGGCACTCCTACGAGCAGTACTTC
CASSQDSTGHSYEQYF
>TRBV20-1|many|TRBD1|TRBJ2-1
TGCAGTGCTAGAGACCCCACAGGGGGCAGTGAGCAGTTCTTC
CSARDPTGGSEQFF